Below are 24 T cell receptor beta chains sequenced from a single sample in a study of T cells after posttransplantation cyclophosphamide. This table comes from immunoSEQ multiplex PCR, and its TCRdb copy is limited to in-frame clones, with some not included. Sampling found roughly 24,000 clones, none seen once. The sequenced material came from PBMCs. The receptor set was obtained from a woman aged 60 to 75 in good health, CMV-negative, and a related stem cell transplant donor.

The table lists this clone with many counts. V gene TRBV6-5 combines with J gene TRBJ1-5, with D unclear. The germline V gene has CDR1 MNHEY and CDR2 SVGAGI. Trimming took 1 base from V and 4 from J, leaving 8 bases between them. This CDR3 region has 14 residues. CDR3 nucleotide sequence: TGTGCCAGCAGTTACTATAACACGAATCAGCCCCAGCATTTT. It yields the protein CASSYYNTNQPQHF.

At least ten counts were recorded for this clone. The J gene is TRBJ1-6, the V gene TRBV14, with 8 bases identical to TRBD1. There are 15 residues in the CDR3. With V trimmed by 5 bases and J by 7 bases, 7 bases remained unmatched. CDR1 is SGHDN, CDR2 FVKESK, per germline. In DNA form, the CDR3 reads TGTGCCAGCAGCGCGGACAGGGTCAAAAATTCACCCCTCCACTTT. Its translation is CASSADRVKNSPLHF.

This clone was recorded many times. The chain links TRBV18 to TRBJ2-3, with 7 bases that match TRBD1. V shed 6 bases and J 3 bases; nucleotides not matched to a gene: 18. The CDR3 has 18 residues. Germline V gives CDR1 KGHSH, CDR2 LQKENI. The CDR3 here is CASSLKSTSGQLTDTQYF. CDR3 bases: TGTGCCAGCTCTCTCAAAAGTACCTCGGGACAGCTTACAGATACGCAGTATTTT.

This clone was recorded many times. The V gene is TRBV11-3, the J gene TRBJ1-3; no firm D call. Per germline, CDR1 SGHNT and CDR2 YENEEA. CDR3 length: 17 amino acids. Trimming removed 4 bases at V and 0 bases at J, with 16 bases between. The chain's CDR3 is CASSSREQRSSGNTIYF. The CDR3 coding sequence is TGTGCCAGCAGCTCCCGGGAACAGAGATCCTCTGGAAACACCATATATTTT.

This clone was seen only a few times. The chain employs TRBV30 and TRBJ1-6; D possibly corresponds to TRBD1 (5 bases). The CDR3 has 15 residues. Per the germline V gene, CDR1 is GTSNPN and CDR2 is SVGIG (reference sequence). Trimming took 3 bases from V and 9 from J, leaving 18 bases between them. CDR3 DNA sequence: TGTGCCTGGAGGGGGCTCAGTGGGGCTTCTTCACCCCTCCACTTT. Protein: CAWRGLSGASSPLHF.

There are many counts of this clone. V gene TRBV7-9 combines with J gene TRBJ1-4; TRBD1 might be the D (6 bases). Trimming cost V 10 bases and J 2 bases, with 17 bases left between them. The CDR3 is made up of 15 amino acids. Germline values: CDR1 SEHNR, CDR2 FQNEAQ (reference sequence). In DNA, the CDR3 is TGTGCCACTAGGCCCGGGGACACCACTAATGAAAAACTGTTTTTT. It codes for CATRPGDTTNEKLFF. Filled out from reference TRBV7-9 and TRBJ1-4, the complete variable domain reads DTGVSQNPRHKITKRGQNVTFRCDPISEHNRLYWYRQTLGQGPEFLTYFQNEAQLEKSRLLSDRFSAERPKGSFSTLEIQRTEQGDSAMYLCATRPGDTTNEKLFFGSGTQLSVL.

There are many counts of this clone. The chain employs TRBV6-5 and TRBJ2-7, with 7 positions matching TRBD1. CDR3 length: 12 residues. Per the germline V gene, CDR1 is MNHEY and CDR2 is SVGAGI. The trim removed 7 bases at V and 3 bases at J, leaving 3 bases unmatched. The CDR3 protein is CASKGANYEQYV. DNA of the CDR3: TGTGCCAGCAAGGGGGCTAACTACGAGCAGTACGTC.

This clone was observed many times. In DNA, the CDR3 is TGTGCCAGCAGTTCCACTAGCGGGGGGACCCGCACAGATACGCAGTATTTT. This encodes CASSSTSGGTRTDTQYF. The genes are TRBV28 and TRBJ2-3; 12 bases fit TRBD2. Germline V gene sequence: CDR1 MDHEN, CDR2 SYDVKM. With V trimmed by 4 bases and J by 1 base, 6 bases remained unmatched. This CDR3 spans 17 amino acids.

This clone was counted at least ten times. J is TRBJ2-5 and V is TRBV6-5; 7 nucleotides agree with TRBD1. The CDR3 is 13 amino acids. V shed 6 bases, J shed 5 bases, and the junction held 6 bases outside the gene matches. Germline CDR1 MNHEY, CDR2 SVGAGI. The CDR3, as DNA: TGTGCCAGCAGAGCACAGGGGACCGAGACCCAGTACTTC. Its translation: CASRAQGTETQYF.

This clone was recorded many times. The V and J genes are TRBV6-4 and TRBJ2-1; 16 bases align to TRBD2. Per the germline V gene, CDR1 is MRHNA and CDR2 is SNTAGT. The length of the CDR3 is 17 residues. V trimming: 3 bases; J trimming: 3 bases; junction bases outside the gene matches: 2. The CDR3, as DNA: TGTGCCAGCAGTGAAGGGACTAGCGGGGGGGACTACAATGAGCAGTTCTTC. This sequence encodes CASSEGTSGGDYNEQFF.

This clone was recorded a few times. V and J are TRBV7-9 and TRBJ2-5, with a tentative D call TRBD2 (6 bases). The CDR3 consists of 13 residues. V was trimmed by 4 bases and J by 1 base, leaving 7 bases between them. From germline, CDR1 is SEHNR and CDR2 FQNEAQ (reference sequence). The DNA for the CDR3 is TGTGCCAGCAGCTCGGGGGTCCAAGAGACCCAGTACTTC. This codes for CASSSGVQETQYF.

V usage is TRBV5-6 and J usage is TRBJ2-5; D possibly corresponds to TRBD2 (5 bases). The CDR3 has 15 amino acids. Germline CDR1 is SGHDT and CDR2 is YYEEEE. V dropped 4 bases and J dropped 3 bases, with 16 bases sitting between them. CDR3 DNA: TGTGCCAGCAGCGCGAAGAGGGAGTTTAAAGAGACCCAGTACTTC. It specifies CASSAKREFKETQYF.

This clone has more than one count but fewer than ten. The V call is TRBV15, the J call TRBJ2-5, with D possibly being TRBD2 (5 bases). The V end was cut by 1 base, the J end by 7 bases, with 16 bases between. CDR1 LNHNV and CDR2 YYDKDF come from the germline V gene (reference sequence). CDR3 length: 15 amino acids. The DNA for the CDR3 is TGTGCCACCAGCAGAGTTACCTCGGGATACGGGACCCAGTACTTC. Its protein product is CATSRVTSGYGTQYF.

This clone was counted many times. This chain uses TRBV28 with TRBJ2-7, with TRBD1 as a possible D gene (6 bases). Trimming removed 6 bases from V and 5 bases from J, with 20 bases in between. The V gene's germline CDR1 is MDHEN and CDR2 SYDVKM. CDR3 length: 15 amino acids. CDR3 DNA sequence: TGTGCCAGCAGCTTGCAGGGGCAGGGGACCCACGAGCAGTACTTC. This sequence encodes CASSLQGQGTHEQYF.

The CDR3 bases are TGTGCCAGCAGTAAGACTGGCGGGGGGGATTTAGAGACCCAGTACTTC. Its protein is CASSKTGGGDLETQYF. This chain connects TRBV2 to TRBJ2-5, with 9 positions matching TRBD2. Germline CDR1 and CDR2: SNHLY and FYNNEI. The CDR3 covers 16 residues. The ends lost 5 bases at V and 4 bases at J; junction bases unmatched: 11.

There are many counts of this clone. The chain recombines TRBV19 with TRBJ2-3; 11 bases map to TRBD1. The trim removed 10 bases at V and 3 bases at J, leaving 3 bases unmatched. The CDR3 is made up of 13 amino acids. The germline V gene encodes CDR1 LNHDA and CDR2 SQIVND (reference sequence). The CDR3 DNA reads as TGTGCCACCCGGGACAGGGGGACAGATACGCAGTATTTT. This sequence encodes CATRDRGTDTQYF.

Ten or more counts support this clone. The CDR3 is CASSVSGGGQETQYF. In nucleotides, the CDR3 is TGTGCCAGCAGCGTTAGCGGGGGGGGCCAAGAGACCCAGTACTTC. V and J are TRBV9 and TRBJ2-5; 11 bases align to TRBD2. V trimming: 2 bases; J trimming: 1 base; junction bases outside the gene matches: 1. The CDR3 has 15 residues. Germline V lookup: CDR1 SGDLS, CDR2 YYNGEE.

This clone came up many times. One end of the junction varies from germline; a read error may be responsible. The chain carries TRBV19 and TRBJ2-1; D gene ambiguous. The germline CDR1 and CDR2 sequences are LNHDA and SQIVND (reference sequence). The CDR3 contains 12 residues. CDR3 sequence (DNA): TGTGCCAGTAGTATTTCCTTCAATGAGCAGTTCTTC. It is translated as CASSISFNEQFF.

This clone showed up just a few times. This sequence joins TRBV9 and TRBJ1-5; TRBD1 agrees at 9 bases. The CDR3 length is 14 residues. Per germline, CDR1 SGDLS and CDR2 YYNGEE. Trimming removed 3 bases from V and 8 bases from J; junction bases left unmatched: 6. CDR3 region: CASSAGQGWEPQHF. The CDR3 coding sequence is TGTGCCAGCAGCGCCGGACAGGGGTGGGAGCCCCAGCATTTT.

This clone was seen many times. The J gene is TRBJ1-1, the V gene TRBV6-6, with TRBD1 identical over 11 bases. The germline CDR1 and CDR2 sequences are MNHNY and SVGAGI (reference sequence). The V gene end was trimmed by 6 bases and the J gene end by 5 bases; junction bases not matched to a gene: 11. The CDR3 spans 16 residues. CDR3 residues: CASRVGGQGALTEAFF. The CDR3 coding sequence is TGTGCCAGCAGAGTCGGCGGACAGGGGGCTTTAACTGAAGCTTTCTTT.

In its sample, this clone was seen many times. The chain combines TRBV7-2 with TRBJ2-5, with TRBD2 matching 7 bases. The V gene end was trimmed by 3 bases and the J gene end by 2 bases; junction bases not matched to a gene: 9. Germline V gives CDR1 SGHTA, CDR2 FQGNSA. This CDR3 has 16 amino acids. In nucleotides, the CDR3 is TGTGCCAGCAGCTTGTATAGGGCGGGGGTACAAGAGACCCAGTACTTC. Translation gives CASSLYRAGVQETQYF.

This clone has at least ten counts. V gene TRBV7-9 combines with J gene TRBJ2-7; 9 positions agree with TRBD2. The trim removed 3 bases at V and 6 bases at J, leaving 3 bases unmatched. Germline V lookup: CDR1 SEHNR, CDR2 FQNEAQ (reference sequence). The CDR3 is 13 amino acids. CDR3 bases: TGTGCCAGCAGCTTTGGACTAGCGATCGAGCAGTACTTC. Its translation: CASSFGLAIEQYF.

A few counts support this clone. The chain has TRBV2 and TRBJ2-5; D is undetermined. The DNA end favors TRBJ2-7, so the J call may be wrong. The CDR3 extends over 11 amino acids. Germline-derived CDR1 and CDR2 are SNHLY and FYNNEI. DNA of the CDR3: TGTGCCAGCAGCCTACTTTACGAGCAGTACTTC. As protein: CASSLLYEQYF.

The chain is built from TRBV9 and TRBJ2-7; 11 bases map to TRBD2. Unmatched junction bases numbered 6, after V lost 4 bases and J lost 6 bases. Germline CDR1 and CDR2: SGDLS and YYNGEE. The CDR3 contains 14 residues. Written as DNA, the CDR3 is TGTGCCAGCAGCCCGACTAGCGGGACGGTCGAGCAGTACTTC. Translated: CASSPTSGTVEQYF.